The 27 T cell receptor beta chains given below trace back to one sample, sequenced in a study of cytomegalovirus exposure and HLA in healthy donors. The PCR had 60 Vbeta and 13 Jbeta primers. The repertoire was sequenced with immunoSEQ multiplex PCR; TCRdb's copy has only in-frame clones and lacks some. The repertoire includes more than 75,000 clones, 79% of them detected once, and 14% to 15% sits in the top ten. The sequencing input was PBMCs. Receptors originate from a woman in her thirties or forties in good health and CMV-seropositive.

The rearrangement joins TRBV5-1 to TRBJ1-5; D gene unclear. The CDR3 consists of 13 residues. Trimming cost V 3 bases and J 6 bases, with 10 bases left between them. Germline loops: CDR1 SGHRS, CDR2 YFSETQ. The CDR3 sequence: CASSSLTPQPQHF. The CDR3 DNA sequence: TGCGCCAGCAGCTCCCTTACTCCTCAGCCCCAGCATTTT.

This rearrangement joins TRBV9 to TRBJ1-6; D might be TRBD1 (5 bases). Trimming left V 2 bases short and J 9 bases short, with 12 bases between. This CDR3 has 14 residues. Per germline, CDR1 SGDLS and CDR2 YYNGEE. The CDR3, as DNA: TGTGCCAGCAGCGTGGACAAATGGGGTTCACCCCTCCACTTT. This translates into CASSVDKWGSPLHF. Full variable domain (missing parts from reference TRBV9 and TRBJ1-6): DSGVTQTPKHLITATGQRVTLRCSPRSGDLSVYWYQQSLDQGLQFLIQYYNGEERAKGNILERFSAQQFPDLHSELNLSSLELGDSALYFCASSVDKWGSPLHFGNGTRLTVT.

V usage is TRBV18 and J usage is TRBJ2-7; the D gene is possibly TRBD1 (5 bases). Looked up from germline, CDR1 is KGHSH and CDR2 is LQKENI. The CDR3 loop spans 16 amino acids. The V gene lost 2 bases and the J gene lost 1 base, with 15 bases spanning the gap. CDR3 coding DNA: TGTGCCAGCTCACCATTGAGGCAGGGCATTTCCTACGAGCAGTACTTC. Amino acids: CASSPLRQGISYEQYF.

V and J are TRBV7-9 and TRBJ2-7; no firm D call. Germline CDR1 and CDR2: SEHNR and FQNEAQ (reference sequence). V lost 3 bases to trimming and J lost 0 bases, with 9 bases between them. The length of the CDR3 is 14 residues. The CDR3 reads CASSFDKSSYEQYF. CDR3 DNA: TGTGCCAGCAGCTTCGACAAGAGCTCCTACGAGCAGTACTTC.

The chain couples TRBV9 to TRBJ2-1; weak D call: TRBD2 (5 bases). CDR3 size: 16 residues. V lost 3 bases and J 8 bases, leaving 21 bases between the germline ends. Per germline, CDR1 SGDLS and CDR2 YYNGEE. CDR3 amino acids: CASSATSSAIGDEQFF. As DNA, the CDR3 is TGTGCCAGCAGCGCTACTAGTTCAGCAATTGGAGATGAGCAGTTCTTC.

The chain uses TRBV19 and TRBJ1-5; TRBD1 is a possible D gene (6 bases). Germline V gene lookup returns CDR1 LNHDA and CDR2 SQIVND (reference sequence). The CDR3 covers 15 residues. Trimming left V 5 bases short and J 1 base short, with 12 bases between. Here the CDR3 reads CASSERGLSNQPQHF. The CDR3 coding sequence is TGTGCCAGTAGTGAGAGGGGGTTGAGCAATCAGCCCCAGCATTTT. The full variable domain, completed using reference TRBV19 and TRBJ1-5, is DGGITQSPKYLFRKEGQNVTLSCEQNLNHDAMYWYRQDPGQGLRLIYYSQIVNDFQKGDIAEGYSVSREKKESFPLTVTSAQKNPTAFYLCASSERGLSNQPQHFGDGTRLSIL.

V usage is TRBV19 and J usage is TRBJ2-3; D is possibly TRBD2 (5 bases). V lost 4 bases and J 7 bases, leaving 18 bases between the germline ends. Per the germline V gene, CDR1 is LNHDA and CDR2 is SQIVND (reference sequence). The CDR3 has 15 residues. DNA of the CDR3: TGTGCCAGTAGTACAGGTGGGGTGGACTCGAATACGCAGTATTTT. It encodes CASSTGGVDSNTQYF.

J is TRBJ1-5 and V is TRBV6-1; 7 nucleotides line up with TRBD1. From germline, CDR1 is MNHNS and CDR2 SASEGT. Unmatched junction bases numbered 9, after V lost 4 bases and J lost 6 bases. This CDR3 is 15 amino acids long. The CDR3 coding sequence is TGTGCCAGCAGTGTCACCTTGGAGGGGGCTCAGCCCCAGCATTTT. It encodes CASSVTLEGAQPQHF.

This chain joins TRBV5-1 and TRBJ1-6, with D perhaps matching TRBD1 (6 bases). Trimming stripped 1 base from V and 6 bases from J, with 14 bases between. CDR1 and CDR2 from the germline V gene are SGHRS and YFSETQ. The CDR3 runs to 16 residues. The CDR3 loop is CASSLLAGDSNSPLHF. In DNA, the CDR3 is TGCGCCAGCAGCTTGTTAGCAGGGGATAGTAATTCACCCCTCCACTTT.

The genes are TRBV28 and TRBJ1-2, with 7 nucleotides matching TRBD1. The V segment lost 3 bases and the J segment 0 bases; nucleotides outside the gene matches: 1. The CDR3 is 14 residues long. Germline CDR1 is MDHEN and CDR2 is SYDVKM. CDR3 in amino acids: CASSFGTANYGYTF. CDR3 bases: TGTGCCAGCAGTTTTGGGACAGCTAACTATGGCTACACCTTC.

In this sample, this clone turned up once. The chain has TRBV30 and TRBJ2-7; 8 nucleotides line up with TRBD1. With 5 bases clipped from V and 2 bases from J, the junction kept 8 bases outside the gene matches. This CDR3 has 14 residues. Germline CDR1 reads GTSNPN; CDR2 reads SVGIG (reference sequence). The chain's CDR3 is CAWGKGTGAYEQYF. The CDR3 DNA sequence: TGTGCCTGGGGGAAAGGGACAGGAGCCTACGAGCAGTACTTC.

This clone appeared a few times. The CDR3 bases are TGTGCCAGCAGGGAACAGGGTCTGGGTGAAAAACTGTTTTTT. Its protein product is CASREQGLGEKLFF. This sequence joins TRBV2 and TRBJ1-4; perhaps TRBD1 as D (6 bases). Germline-derived CDR1 and CDR2 are SNHLY and FYNNEI. The CDR3 runs to 14 residues. Trimming stripped 6 bases from V and 7 bases from J, with 15 bases between.

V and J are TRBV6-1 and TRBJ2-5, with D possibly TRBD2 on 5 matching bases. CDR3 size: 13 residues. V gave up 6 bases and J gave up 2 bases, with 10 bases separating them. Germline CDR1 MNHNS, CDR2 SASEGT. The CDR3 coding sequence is TGTGCCAGCAGAGAGACTACACAAGAGACCCAGTACTTC. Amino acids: CASRETTQETQYF.

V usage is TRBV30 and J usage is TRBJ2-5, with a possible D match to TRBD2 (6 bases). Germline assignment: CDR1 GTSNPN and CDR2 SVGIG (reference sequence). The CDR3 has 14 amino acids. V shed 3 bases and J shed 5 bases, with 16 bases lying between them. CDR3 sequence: CAWRSWDSAETQYF. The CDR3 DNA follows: TGTGCCTGGAGGTCTTGGGACTCGGCGGAGACCCAGTACTTC.

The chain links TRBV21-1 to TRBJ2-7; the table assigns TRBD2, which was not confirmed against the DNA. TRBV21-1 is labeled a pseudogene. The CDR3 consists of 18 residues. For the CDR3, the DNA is TGTGCCAGCAGCCTCCTCAAGGGAACTAGCGGGAGATTCGGTCTGCAGTACTTC. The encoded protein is CASSLLKGTSGRFGLQYF.

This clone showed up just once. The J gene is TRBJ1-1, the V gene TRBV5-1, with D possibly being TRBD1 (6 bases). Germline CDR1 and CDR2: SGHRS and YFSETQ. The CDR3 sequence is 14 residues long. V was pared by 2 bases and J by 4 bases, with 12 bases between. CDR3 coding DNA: TGCGCCAGCAGCTTCACAACAGGGAGCACTGAAGCTTTCTTT. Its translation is CASSFTTGSTEAFF.

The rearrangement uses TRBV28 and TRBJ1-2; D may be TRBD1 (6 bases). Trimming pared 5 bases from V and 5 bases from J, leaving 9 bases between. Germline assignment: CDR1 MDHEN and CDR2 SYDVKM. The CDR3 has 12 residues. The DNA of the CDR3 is TGTGCCAGCAGTCCAGGGGTGTATGGCTACACCTTC. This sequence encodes CASSPGVYGYTF.

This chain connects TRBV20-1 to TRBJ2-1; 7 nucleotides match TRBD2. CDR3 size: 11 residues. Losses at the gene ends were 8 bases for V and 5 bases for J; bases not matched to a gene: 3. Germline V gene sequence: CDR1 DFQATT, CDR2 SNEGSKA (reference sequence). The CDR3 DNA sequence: TGCAGTCTAGCGGAAAACAATGAGCAGTTCTTC. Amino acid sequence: CSLAENNEQFF.

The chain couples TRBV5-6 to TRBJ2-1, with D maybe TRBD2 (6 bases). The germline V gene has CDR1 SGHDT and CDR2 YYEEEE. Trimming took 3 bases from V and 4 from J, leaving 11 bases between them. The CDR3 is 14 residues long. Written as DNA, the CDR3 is TGTGCCAGCAGCTGGAGGGCAGGTTACAATGAGCAGTTCTTC. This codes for CASSWRAGYNEQFF.

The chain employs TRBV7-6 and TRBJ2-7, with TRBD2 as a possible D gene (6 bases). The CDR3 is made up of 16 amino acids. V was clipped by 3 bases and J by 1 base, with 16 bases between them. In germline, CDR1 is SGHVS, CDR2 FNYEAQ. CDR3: CASSLYLGTDSYEQYF. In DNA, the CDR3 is TGTGCCAGCAGCTTGTACCTCGGGACTGATTCCTACGAGCAGTACTTC. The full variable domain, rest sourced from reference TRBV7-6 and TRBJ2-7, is GAGVSQSPRYKVTKRGQDVALRCDPISGHVSLYWYRQALGQGPEFLTYFNYEAQQDKSGLPNDRFSAERPEGSISTLTIQRTEQRDSAMYRCASSLYLGTDSYEQYFGPGTRLTVT.

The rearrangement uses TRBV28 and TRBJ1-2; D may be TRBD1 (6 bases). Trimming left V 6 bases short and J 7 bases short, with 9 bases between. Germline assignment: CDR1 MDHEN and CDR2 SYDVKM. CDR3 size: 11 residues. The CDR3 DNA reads TGTGCCAGCAGGAGGGGGGGTGGCTACACCTTC. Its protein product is CASRRGGGYTF.

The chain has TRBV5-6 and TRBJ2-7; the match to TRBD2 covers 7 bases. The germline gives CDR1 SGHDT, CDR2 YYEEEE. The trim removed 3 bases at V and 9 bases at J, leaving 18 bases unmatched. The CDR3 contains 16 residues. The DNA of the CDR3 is TGTGCCAGCAGCTGGGCTCTAGCGGAGAACTACGGGGTGCAGTACTTC. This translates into CASSWALAENYGVQYF.

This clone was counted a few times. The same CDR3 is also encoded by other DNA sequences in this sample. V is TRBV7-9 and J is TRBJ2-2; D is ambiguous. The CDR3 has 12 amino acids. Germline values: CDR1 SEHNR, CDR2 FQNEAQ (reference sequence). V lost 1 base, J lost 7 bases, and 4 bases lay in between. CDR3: CASSLGSGELFF. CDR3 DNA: TGTGCCAGCAGCTTAGGTAGCGGGGAGCTGTTTTTT.

CDR3 protein: CASSPDRGNEKLFF. CDR3 bases: TGTGCCAGCAGCCCTGACAGGGGTAATGAAAAACTGTTTTTT. The V call is TRBV7-2, the J call TRBJ1-4, with 8 bases matching TRBD1. The CDR3 runs 14 residues. V was clipped by 5 bases and J by 4 bases; unmatched bases: 3. In germline, CDR1 is SGHTA, CDR2 FQGNSA.

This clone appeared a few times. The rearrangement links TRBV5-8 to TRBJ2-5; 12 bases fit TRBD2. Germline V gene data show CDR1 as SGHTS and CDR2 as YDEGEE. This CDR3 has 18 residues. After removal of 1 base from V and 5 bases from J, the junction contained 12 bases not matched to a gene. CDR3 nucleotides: TGTGCCAGCAGCTTGATTTTTGGGCTAGCGGGAGGGCGTGAGACCCAGTACTTC. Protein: CASSLIFGLAGGRETQYF.

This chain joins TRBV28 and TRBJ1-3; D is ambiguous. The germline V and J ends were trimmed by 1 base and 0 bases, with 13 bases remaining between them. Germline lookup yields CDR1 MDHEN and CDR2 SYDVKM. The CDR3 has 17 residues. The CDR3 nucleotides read TGTGCCAGCAGTTTATACAGTGTCGCAGACTCTGGAAACACCATATATTTT. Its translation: CASSLYSVADSGNTIYF.

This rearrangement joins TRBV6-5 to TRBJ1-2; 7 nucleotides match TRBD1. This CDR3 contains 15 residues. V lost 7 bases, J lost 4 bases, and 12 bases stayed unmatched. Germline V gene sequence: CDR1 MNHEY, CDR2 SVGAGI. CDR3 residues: CASKLGQLTSYGYTF. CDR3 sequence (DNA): TGTGCCAGCAAGCTGGGACAGCTAACCTCCTATGGCTACACCTTC.